The T cell receptor beta chain described here comes from a study of human T cells and chemical hapten exposure. Study in general: All through the roughly 26-week study, the scalp of each patient received diphenylcyclopropenone doses weekly.

Noted time point: pre-sensitization, week 0. Stated treatment: therapeutic diphenylcyclopropenone sensitization with weekly scalp DPC. Losses at the gene ends were 6 bases for V and 0 bases for J; bases not matched to a gene: 8. The CDR3 is 15 residues long. CDR1 is DFQATT, CDR2 SNEGSKA, per germline (reference sequence). The library tagged each cDNA molecule with unique molecular identifiers. Each CDR3 protein gets one entry after TCRdb re-called the RACE reads with MiXCR. The sample has 85,000 to 120,000 distinct CDR3 sequences; approximately 12% are singletons. The gene calls are TRBV20-1 and TRBJ1-1, with 9 nucleotides matching TRBD1. This clonotype was sampled from a woman aged 50 to 65 with alopecia areata. Some clones in this sample may be carry-over from other donors' samples. Sequencing used whole blood, obtained in connection with sensitization to the hapten diphenylcyclopropenone (DPC). The CDR3: CSATRGDRVNTEAFF. CDR3 nucleotides: TGCAGTGCAACCAGGGGGGACAGGGTGAACACTGAAGCTTTCTTT.